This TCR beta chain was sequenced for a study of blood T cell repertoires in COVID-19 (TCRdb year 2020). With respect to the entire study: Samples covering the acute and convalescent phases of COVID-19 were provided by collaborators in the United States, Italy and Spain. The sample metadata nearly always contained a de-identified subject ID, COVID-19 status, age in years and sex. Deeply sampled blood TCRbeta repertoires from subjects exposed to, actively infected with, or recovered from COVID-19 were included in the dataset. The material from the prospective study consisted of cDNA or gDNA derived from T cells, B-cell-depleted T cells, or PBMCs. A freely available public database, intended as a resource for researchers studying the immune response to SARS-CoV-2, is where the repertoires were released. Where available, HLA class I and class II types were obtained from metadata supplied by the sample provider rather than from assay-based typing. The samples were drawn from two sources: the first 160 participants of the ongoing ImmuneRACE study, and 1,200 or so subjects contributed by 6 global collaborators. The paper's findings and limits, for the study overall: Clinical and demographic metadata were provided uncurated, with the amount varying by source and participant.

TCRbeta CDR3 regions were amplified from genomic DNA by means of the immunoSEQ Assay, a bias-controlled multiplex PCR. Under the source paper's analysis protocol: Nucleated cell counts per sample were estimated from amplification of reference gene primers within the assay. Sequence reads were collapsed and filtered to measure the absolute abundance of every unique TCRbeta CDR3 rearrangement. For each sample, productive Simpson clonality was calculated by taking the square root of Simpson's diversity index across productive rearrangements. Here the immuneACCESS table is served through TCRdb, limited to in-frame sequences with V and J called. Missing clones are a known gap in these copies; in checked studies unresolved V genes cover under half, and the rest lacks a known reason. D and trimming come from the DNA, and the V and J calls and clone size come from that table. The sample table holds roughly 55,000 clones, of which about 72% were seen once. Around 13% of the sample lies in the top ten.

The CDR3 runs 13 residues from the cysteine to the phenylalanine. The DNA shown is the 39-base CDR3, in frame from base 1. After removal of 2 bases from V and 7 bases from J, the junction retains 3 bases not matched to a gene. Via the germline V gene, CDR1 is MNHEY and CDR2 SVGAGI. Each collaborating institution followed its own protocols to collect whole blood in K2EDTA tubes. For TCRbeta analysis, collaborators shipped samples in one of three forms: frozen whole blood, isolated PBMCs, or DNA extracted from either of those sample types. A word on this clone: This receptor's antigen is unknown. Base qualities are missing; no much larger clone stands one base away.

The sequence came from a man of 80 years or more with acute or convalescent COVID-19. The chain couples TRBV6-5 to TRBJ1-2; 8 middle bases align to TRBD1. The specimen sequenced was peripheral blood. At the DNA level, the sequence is TGTGCCAGCAGTTACGCAGGGGGCCCTGGCTACACCTTC. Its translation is CASSYAGGPGYTF.